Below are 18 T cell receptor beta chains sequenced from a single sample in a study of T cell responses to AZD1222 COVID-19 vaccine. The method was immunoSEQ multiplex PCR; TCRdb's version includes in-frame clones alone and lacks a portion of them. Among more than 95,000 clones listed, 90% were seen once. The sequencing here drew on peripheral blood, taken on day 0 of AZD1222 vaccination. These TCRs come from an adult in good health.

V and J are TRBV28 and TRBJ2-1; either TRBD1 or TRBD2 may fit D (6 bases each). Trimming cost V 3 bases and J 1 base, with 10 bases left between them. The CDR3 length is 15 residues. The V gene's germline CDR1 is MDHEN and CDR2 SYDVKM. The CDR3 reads CASSFGGLSYNEQFF. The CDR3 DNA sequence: TGTGCCAGCAGTTTTGGGGGGCTTTCCTACAATGAGCAGTTCTTC. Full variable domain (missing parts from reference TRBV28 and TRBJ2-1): DVKVTQSSRYLVKRTGEKVFLECVQDMDHENMFWYRQDPGLGLRLIYFSYDVKMKEKGDIPEGYSVSREKKERFSLILESASTNQTSMYLCASSFGGLSYNEQFFGPGTRLTVL.

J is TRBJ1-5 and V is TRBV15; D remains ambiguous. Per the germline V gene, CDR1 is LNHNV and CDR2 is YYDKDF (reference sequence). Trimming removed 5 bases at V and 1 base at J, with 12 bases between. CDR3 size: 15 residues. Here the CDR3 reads CATSLLSGSNQPQHF. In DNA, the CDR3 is TGTGCCACCAGCCTGTTGTCAGGAAGCAATCAGCCCCAGCATTTT.

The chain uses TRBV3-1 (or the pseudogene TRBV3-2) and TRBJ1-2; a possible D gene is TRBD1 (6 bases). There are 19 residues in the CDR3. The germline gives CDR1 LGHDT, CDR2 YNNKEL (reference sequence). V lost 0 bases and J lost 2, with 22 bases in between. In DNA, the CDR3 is TGTGCCAGCAGCCAAGAAGGCGACAGGCTCACCCTAGAGAACTATGGCTACACCTTC. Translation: CASSQEGDRLTLENYGYTF.

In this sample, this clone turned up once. This chain's CDR3 is CASSISPADRGGTEAFF. CDR3 bases: TGTGCCAGTAGTATTTCTCCCGCGGACAGGGGCGGCACTGAAGCTTTCTTT. This chain connects TRBV19 to TRBJ1-1; TRBD1 matches 9 bases. The CDR3 totals 17 residues. The germline V gene encodes CDR1 LNHDA and CDR2 SQIVND (reference sequence). Trimming took 3 bases from V and 4 from J; bases not matched to a gene: 12.

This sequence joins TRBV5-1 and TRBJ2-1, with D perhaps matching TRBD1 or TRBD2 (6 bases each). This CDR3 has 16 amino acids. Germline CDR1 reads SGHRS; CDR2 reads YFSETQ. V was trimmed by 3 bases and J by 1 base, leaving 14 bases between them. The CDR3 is CASSSRIGGSYNEQFF. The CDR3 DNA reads TGCGCCAGCAGCTCCCGTATAGGGGGGTCCTACAATGAGCAGTTCTTC.

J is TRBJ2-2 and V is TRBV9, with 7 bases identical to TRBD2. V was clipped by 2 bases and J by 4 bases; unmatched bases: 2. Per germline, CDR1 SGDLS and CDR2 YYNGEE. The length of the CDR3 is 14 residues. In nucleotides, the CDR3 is TGTGCCAGCAGCGTGACGGGGGGCACCGGGGAGCTGTTTTTT. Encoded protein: CASSVTGGTGELFF.

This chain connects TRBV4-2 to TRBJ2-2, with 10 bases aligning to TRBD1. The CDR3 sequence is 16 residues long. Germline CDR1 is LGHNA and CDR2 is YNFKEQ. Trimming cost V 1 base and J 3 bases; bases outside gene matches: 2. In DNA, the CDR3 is TGTGCCAGCAGCCAAGGACAGGGGGCCGACACCGGGGAGCTGTTTTTT. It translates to CASSQGQGADTGELFF.

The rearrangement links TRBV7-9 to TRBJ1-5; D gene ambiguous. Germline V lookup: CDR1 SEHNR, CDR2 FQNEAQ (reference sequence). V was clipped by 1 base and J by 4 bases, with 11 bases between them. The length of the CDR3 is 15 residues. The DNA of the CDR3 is TGTGCCAGCAGCTTAGAAGGGATCGGGAATCAGCCCCAGCATTTT. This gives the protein CASSLEGIGNQPQHF.

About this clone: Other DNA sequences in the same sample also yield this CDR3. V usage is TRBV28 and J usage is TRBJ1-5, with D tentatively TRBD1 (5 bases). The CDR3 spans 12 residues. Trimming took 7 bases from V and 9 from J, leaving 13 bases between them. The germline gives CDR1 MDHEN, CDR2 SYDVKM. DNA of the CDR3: TGTGCCAGCACTCTGGGGGGAAGGCCCCAGCATTTT. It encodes CASTLGGRPQHF.

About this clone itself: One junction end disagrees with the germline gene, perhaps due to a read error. CDR3 sequence reads: CASITGTGEVVLF. The CDR3 DNA sequence: TGTGCCAGCATTACCGGGACAGGGGAAGTTGTACTCTTC. V and J are TRBV28 and TRBJ1-2; 10 nucleotides line up with TRBD1. This CDR3 has 13 residues. Germline V gene data show CDR1 as MDHEN and CDR2 as SYDVKM.

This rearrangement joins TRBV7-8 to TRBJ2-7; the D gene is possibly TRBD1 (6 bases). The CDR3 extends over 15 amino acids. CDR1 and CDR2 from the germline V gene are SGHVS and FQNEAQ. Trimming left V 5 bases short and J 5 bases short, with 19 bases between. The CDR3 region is CASSAWTGTTDEQYF. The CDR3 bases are TGTGCCAGCAGCGCCTGGACTGGGACAACGGACGAGCAGTACTTC.

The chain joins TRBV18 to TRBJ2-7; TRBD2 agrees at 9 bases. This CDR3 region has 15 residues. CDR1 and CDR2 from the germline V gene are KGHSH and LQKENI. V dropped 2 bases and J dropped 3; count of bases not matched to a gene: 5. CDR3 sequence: CASSPGLAGNYEQYF. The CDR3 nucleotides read TGTGCCAGCTCACCAGGCCTAGCGGGGAACTACGAGCAGTACTTC.

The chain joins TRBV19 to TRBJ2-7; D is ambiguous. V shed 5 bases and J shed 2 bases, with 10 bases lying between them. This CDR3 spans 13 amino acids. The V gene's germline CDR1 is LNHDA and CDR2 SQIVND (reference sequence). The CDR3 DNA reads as TGTGCCAGTAGTCCCCGGGTCGCCTACGAGCAGTACTTC. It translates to CASSPRVAYEQYF.

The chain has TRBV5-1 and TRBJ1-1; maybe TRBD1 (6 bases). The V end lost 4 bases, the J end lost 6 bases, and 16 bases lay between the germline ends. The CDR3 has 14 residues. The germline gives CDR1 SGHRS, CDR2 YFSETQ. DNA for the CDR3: TGCGCCAGCAGCCCGGGGGCCTCGGGGGCTGAAGCTTTCTTT. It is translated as CASSPGASGAEAFF. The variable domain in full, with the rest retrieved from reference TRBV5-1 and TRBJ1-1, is KAGVTQTPRYLIKTRGQQVTLSCSPISGHRSVSWYQQTPGQGLQFLFEYFSETQRNKGNFPGRFSGRQFSNSRSEMNVSTLELGDSALYLCASSPGASGAEAFFGQGTRLTVV.

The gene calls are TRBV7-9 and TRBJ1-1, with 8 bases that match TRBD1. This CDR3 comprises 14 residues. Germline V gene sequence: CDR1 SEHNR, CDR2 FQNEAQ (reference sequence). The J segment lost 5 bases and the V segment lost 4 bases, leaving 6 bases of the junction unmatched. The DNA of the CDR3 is TGTGCCAGCAGCTCCCCGACAGGGGATACTGAAGCTTTCTTT. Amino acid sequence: CASSSPTGDTEAFF.

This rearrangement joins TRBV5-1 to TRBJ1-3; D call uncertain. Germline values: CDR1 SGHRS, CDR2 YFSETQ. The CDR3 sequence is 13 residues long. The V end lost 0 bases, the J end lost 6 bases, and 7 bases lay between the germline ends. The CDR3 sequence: CASSLGNENTIYF. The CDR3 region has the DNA TGCGCCAGCAGCTTGGGTAACGAAAACACCATATATTTT.

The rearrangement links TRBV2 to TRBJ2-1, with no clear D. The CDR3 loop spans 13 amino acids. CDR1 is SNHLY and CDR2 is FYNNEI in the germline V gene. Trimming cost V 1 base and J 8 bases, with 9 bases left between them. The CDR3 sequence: CASSEEFFDEQFF. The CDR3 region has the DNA TGTGCCAGCAGTGAAGAATTTTTCGATGAGCAGTTCTTC. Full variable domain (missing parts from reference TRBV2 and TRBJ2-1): EPEVTQTPSHQVTQMGQEVILRCVPISNHLYFYWYRQILGQKVEFLVSFYNNEISEKSEIFDDQFSVERPDGSNFTLKIRSTKLEDSAMYFCASSEEFFDEQFFGPGTRLTVL.

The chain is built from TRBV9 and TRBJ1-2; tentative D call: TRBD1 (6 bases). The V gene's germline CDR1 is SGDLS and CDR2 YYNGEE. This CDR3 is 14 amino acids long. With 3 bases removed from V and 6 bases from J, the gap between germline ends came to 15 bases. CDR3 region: CASSDGNRVDGYTF. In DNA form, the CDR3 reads TGTGCCAGCAGCGACGGAAACAGGGTTGATGGCTACACCTTC. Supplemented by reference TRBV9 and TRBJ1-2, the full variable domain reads DSGVTQTPKHLITATGQRVTLRCSPRSGDLSVYWYQQSLDQGLQFLIQYYNGEERAKGNILERFSAQQFPDLHSELNLSSLELGDSALYFCASSDGNRVDGYTFGSGTRLTVV.